These 6 T cell receptor beta chains originate from one sample sequenced in a study of T-cell memory formation after mild COVID-19. TCRdb itself ran the 5' RACE reads through MiXCR, one entry per CDR3 protein. The data hold under 600,000 distinct CDR3 sequences, with less than 25% observed a single time. Sequenced: PBMCs or a T cell subset sorted from them (not recorded which). The source is an adult woman who had mild COVID-19 (a few samples of this study predate the infection). Cell type and time point are not known.

The genes are TRBV12-3 or TRBV12-4 and TRBJ1-2; the D gene is possibly TRBD1 (6 bases). Deletions cut 5 bases from V and 6 bases from J, with 16 bases between. The CDR3 loop spans 14 amino acids. CDR3 coding DNA: TGTGCCAGCAGTCCGCGGGGGGGCGGAGATGGCTACACCTTC. It is translated as CASSPRGGGDGYTF.

The V and J genes are TRBV6-2 or TRBV6-3 and TRBJ2-3, with D possibly matching TRBD2 (6 bases). This CDR3 contains 18 residues. Trimming removed 0 bases from V and 1 base from J, with 17 bases in between. CDR1 MNHEY and CDR2 SVGEGT come from the germline V gene. The CDR3 spells CASSYSGRLVEGTDTQYF. The CDR3 DNA follows: TGTGCCAGCAGTTACTCGGGTCGACTAGTCGAGGGCACAGATACGCAGTATTTT.

The rearrangement links TRBV28 to TRBJ2-7; maybe TRBD1 (5 bases). CDR3 length equals 14 residues. Trimming stripped 7 bases from V and 4 bases from J, with 17 bases between. Germline V CDR1 and CDR2: MDHEN, SYDVKM. The CDR3 region is CASTEPRTRYEQYF. DNA for the CDR3: TGTGCCAGCACCGAACCACGGACAAGGTACGAGCAGTACTTC.

This clonotype turned up a few times. The gene calls are TRBV5-1 and TRBJ2-2; 7 nucleotides line up with TRBD1. V was pared by 4 bases and J by 4 bases, with 7 bases of the junction left unmatched. The germline V gene encodes CDR1 SGHRS and CDR2 YFSETQ. The CDR3 loop spans 15 amino acids. The CDR3, as DNA: TGCGCCAGCAGCATTAACAGGGGAGCCACCGGGGAGCTGTTTTTT. Amino acids: CASSINRGATGELFF.

This rearrangement joins TRBV7-2 to TRBJ2-5; D tentatively fits TRBD1 or TRBD2 (5 bases each). Germline CDR1 and CDR2: SGHTA and FQGNSA. There are 14 residues in the CDR3. The germline V and J ends were trimmed by 5 bases and 5 bases, with 15 bases remaining between them. The CDR3 here is CASSPWTGAETQYF. The CDR3 DNA sequence: TGTGCCAGCAGCCCATGGACCGGGGCGGAGACCCAGTACTTC.

In its sample, this clonotype was seen a few times. The chain employs TRBV5-1 and TRBJ2-2; TRBD1 agrees at 8 bases. The CDR3 extends over 16 amino acids. Looked up from germline, CDR1 is SGHRS and CDR2 is YFSETQ. The junction had 5 bases not matched to a gene; V was cut back by 2 bases and J by 2 bases. The CDR3 reads CASSFYAGGNTGELFF. The CDR3 bases are TGCGCCAGCAGCTTCTATGCAGGGGGCAACACCGGGGAGCTGTTTTTT.